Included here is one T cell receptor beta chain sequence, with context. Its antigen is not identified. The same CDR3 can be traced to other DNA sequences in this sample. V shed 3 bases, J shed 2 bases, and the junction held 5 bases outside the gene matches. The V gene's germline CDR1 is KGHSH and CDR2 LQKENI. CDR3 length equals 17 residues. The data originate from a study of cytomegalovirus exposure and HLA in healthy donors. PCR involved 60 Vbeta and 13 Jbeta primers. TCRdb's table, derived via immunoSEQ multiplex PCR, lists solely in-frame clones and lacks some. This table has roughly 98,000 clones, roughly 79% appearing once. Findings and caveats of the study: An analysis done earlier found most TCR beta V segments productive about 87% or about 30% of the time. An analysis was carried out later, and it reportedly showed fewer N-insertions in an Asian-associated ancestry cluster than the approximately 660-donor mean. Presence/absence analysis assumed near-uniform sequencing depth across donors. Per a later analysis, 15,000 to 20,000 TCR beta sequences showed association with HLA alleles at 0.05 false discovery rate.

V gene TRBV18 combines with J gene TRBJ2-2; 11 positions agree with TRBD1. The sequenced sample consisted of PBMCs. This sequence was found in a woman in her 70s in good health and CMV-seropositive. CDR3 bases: TGTGCCAGCTCACCCCGAGGGACAGGGGGTAACACCGGGGAGCTGTTTTTT. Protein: CASSPRGTGGNTGELFF.